Described below is a single T cell receptor (beta chain) sequence and its context. The sample originates from a study of CD8 T cells in Susac syndrome. FACS was used to enrich TEMRA cells, whereas the CD8+ and CD4+ T cells were obtained by negative isolation. The CDR3 runs 15 residues. Trimming at V came to 2 bases and at J to 5 bases, leaving 8 bases not matched to a gene. Germline V gives CDR1 MGHRA, CDR2 YSYEKL. Reverse transcription of roughly 0.5 to 1 ug RNA was carried out with random hexamers. An immunoSEQ multiplex PCR amplified TCR beta CDR3 over 54 Vbeta and 13 Jbeta. TCRdb used MiXCR to reprocess the immunoSEQ multiplex PCR reads, holding one entry per CDR3 protein. The data contain 150,000 or so distinct CDR3 sequences, nearly 97% of them seen just once; the ten biggest clones take up 0.15%.

This clonotype was obtained from a human donor with multiple sclerosis. The gene calls are TRBV4-1 and TRBJ2-5; 7 nucleotides line up with TRBD1. Sequencing was carried out using CD8+ T cells from PBMCs. CDR3 bases: TGCGCCAGCAGCCAATACCAAACAGGGGACGAGACCCAGTACTTC. The encoded protein is CASSQYQTGDETQYF.